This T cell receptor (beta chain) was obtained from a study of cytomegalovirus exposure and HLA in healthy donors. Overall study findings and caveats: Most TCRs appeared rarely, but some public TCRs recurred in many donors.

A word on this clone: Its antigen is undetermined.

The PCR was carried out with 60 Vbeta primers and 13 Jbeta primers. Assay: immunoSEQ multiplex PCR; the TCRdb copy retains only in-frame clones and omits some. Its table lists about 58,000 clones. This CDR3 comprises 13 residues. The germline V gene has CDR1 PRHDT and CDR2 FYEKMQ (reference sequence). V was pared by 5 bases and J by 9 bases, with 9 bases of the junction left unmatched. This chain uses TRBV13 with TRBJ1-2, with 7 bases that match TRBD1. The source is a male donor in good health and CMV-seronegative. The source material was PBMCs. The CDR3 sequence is CASSRNDRASYTF. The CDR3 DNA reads TGTGCCAGCAGCCGAAACGACAGGGCGAGCTACACCTTC.